This TCR beta chain derives from a study of human T cells and chemical hapten exposure. Findings and limits, study-wide: Significantly more large CDR3 similarity clusters arose among expanded TCRs than among controls.

CDR1 MNHEY and CDR2 SVGAGI come from the germline V gene. Trimming took 10 bases from V and 2 from J; bases not matched to a gene: 7. The CDR3 has 13 amino acids. This clonotype was counted between two and nine times. Its target is unknown. As for time point: patch test 1, 2 weeks after DPC sensitization. Indicated treatment: therapeutic diphenylcyclopropenone sensitization with weekly scalp DPC. TCRdb reprocessed the RACE reads via MiXCR and lists one record per CDR3 protein. The sample has around 120,000 distinct CDR3 sequences; about 13% are singletons. The chain links TRBV6-5 to TRBJ2-7; TRBD2 agrees at 8 bases. Here the sequenced sample was whole blood, taken in connection with sensitization to the hapten diphenylcyclopropenone (DPC). This receptor was obtained from a young man with alopecia areata. Some clones in this sample may be carry-over from other donors' samples. DNA of the CDR3: TGTGCCATTCGGGGGGGGCAGGCCTACGAGCAGTACTTC. Its translation: CAIRGGQAYEQYF.